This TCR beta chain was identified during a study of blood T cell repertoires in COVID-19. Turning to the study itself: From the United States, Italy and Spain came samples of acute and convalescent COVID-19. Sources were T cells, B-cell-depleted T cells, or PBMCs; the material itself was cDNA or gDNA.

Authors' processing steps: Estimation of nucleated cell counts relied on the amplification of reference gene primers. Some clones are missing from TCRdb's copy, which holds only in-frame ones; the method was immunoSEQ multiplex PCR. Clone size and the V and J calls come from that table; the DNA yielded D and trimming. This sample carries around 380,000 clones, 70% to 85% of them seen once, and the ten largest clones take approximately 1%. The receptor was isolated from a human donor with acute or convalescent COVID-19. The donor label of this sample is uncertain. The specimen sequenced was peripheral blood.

The CDR3 nucleotides read TGTGCCACCAGTGCCGGGGGAGCAGGATCATCAGATACGCAGTATTTT. It is translated as CATSAGGAGSSDTQYF. This chain joins TRBV24-1 and TRBJ2-3, with D possibly being TRBD2 (6 bases). Trimming stripped 5 bases from V and 4 bases from J, with 18 bases between. Germline V lookup: CDR1 KGHDR, CDR2 SFDVKD. This CDR3 is built from 16 residues.